This T cell receptor beta chain was captured by sequencing in a study of human versus mouse CDR3 diversity and MHC coevolution. In the study overall: Reported immunoSEQ sensitivity was one in 200,000 T cells, with reduced amplification bias.

Sequencing used immunoSEQ multiplex PCR; TCRdb keeps in-frame clones, though not all of them. The table lists tens of thousands of clones, 80% to 95% of them singletons. There are 14 residues in the CDR3. The germline V and J ends were trimmed by 0 bases and 7 bases, with 12 bases remaining between them. Germline assignment: CDR1 MNHEY and CDR2 SVGAGI. This clone was recorded once. As yet, its antigen is unknown. Regarding the study as a whole: Some 1.6 million TCR beta clonotypes were estimated for humans, the largest repertoire.

The origin of this receptor is a person aged 30 to 69 in good health. The V and J genes are TRBV6-5 and TRBJ1-2; possibly TRBD1 for D (6 bases). The sample taken for sequencing was naive CD4+ T cells from blood. Subset in this sample: CD45RO-negative CD62L-positive naive CD4 T cells. CDR3 loop: CASSYSGGHAGYTF. In DNA, the CDR3 is TGTGCCAGCAGTTACTCGGGGGGGCACGCTGGCTACACCTTC.